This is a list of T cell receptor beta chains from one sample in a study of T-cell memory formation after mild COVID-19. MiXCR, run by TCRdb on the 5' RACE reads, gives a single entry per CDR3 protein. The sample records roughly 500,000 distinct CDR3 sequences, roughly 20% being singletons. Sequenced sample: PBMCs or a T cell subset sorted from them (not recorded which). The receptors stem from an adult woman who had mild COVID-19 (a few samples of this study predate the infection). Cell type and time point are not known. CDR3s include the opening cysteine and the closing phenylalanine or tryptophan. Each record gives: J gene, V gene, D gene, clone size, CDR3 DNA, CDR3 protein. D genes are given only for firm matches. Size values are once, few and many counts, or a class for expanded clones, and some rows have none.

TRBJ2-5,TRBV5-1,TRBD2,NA,TGCGCCAGCAGCCTGGTGGCGGGGGTTTTTGAGACCCAGTACTTC,CASSLVAGVFETQYF
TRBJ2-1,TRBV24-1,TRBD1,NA,TGTGCCACCAGTCACGCGACAGGGCCATACAATGAGCAGTTCTTC,CATSHATGPYNEQFF
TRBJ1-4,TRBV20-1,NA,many,TGCAGTGCTGCCCGGGGTCCGCAGGGACTAAGATGGGATGAAAAACTGTTTTTT,CSAARGPQGLRWDEKLFF
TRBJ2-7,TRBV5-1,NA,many,TGCGCCAGCAGCCCCCAAGCTTTGCAGGGTTGGGAGCAGTACTTC,CASSPQALQGWEQYF
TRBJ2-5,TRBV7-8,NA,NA,TGTGCCAGCAGCCTTATACCTCTTCGACAGGGTGGAGGGGAGACCCAGTACTTC,CASSLIPLRQGGGETQYF
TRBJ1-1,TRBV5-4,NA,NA,TGTGCCAGCAGCTACGCTCTCCTCAACACTGAAGCTTTCTTT,CASSYALLNTEAFF
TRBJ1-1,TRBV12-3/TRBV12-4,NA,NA,TGTGCCAGCATTAGCAGGGGACTCCTCAACACTGAAGCTTTCTTT,CASISRGLLNTEAFF
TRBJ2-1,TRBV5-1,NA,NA,TGCGCCAGCAGCTGGGGCGCGGAAGGGACATTCTCCTACAATGAGCAGTTCTTC,CASSWGAEGTFSYNEQFF
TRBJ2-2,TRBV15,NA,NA,TGTGCCACCAGCAGGACTAGTAATTTAAGGACCGGGGAGCTGTTTTTT,CATSRTSNLRTGELFF
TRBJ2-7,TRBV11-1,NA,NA,TGTGCCAGCAGCTTTGGTCTTGAGCTCCGCTCCTACGAGCAGTACTTC,CASSFGLELRSYEQYF
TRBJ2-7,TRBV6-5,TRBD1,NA,TGTGCCAGCAGTTTTGAGAGGGACAGCTCCTACGAGCAGTACTTC,CASSFERDSSYEQYF
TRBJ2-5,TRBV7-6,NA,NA,TGTGCCAGCAGCCTGTCCGTGGGCGGGCAAGAGACCCAGTACTTC,CASSLSVGGQETQYF
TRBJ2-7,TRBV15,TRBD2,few,TGTGCCACCAGCAGAGACCCGCTAGCGGAACTGCCCTACGAGCAGTACTTC,CATSRDPLAELPYEQYF
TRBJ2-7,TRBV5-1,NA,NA,TGCGCCAGCAGCTCTTCTGACAGGCCCTACGAGCAGTACTTC,CASSSSDRPYEQYF
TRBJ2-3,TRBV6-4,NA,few,TGTGCCAGCAGCCAGGGACTTAGCACAGATACGCAGTATTTT,CASSQGLSTDTQYF
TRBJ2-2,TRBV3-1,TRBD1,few,TGTGCCAGCAGCCAAGTAGCGGCAGGGGGCTTCACCGGGGAGCTGTTTTTT,CASSQVAAGGFTGELFF
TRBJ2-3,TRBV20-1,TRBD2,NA,TGCAGTGGCCCCCTAGCGGGGGGGACGTATACGCAGTATTTT,CSGPLAGGTYTQYF
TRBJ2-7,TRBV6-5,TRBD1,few,TGTGCCAGCAGTTACGGGACAGGGGTCTACGAGCAGTACTTC,CASSYGTGVYEQYF
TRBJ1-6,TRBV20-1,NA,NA,TGCAGTGCTGGCAAGGTCTCACGGGACCTCCACTTT,CSAGKVSRDLHF
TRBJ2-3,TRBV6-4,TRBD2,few,TGTGCCAGCAGTGAGGGGCGGGGGGACACAGATACGCAGTATTTT,CASSEGRGDTDTQYF
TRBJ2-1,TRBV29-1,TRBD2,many,TGCAGCGTGGCCGGGACTAGCGGGAGGGACGAGCAGTTCTTC,CSVAGTSGRDEQFF
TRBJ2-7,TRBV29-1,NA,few,TGCAGCGTTGGGCATACCTACGAGCAGTACTTC,CSVGHTYEQYF
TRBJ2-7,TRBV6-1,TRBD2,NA,TGTGCCAGCATCCGGACTAGCGTCTACGAGCAGTACTTC,CASIRTSVYEQYF
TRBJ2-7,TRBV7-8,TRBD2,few,TGTGCCAGCAGCCCAAGTAGCGGGAGGGGTTACGAGCAGTACTTC,CASSPSSGRGYEQYF
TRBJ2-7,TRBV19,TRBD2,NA,TGTGCCAGTAACGGAGTGTCGGGCGGGAGCCACGAGCAGTACTTC,CASNGVSGGSHEQYF
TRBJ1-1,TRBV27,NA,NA,TGTGCCAGCAGCGCATTAAGGAGAGAAATGAACACTGAAGCTTTCTTT,CASSALRREMNTEAFF
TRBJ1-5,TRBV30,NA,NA,TGTGCCTGGAGTGCGTCCGGGACTAATCTTCAGCCCCAGCATTTT,CAWSASGTNLQPQHF
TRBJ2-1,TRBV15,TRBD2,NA,TGTGCCACCAGCGAAAGGACTAGCGGAACCTACAATGAGCAGTTCTTC,CATSERTSGTYNEQFF
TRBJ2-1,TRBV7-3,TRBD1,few,TGTGCCAGCAGCTCTACCGGGACAGGTTACAATGAGCAGTTCTTC,CASSSTGTGYNEQFF
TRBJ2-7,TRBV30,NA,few,TGTGCCTGGAGTCGTATGGCATTCGAGCAGTACTTC,CAWSRMAFEQYF
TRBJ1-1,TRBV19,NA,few,TGTGCCAGTATGGAGGGGGGCTTGAACACTGAAGCTTTCTTT,CASMEGGLNTEAFF
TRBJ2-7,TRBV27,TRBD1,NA,TGTGCCAGCAGTCCTAGGACAGGAGCCCTCGAGCAGTACTTC,CASSPRTGALEQYF
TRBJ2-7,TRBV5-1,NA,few,TGCGCCAGCAGTGAACCTACCTACGAGCAGTACTTC,CASSEPTYEQYF
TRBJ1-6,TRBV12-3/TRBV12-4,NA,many,TGTGCCAGCAGACCCAGATGGAACCATAATTCACCCCTCCACTTT,CASRPRWNHNSPLHF
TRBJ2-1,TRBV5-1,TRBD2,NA,TGCGCCAGCAGCTCACCCGGGACTAGCGGCGGTGAGCAGTTCTTC,CASSSPGTSGGEQFF